The rows below give T cell receptor beta chains drawn from one sample of a study of T cell clones after liver transplantation. The protocol was immunoSEQ multiplex PCR, while the TCRdb copy is restricted to in-frame clones and leaves out a portion. The table shows about 47,000 clones, with roughly nine tenths occurring only once. Sequencing was performed on CD8+ T cells from blood, taken 12 months after liver transplant. Every receptor here comes from a human patient who received a liver transplant. Part of the T cell pool may stem from the graft donor. CDR3s include the opening cysteine and the closing phenylalanine or tryptophan. The order of the fields is D gene, clone size, CDR3 length, J gene, V gene, CDR3 protein, CDR3 DNA. D genes are given only for firm matches. Some rows have no size entry. The others give once, few or many, or a class for an expanded clone.

NA NA 15 TRBJ2-7 TRBV18 CASSPVSAQNYEQYF TGTGCCAGCTCACCGGTCTCAGCACAGAATTACGAGCAGTACTTC
NA NA 16 TRBJ1-1 TRBV6-5 CASSYARQVMNTEAFF TGTGCCAGCAGTTACGCGAGACAGGTCATGAACACTGAAGCTTTCTTT
NA few 11 TRBJ1-2 TRBV29-1 CSVVSGDGYTF TGCAGCGTTGTGTCCGGTGATGGCTACACCTTC
TRBD2 NA 14 TRBJ2-1 TRBV9 CASSVAGADNEQFF TGTGCCAGCAGCGTTGCGGGAGCCGACAATGAGCAGTTCTTC
NA NA 13 TRBJ2-3 TRBV14 CASSPIYDGTQYF TGTGCCAGCAGCCCTATATATGACGGTACGCAGTATTTT
NA NA 14 TRBJ2-7 TRBV5-4 CASNNNRAPYEQYF TGTGCCAGCAACAATAACAGGGCCCCCTACGAGCAGTACTTC
NA NA 13 TRBJ2-1 TRBV6-6 CASRALSYNEQFF TGTGCCAGCAGGGCACTCTCCTACAATGAGCAGTTCTTC
TRBD2 NA 17 TRBJ2-5 TRBV4-1 CASSQEWSSGRGETQYF TGCGCCAGCAGCCAAGAGTGGTCTAGCGGGAGGGGAGAGACCCAGTACTTC
NA NA 15 TRBJ2-7 TRBV4-3 CASSQAAAISYEQYF TGCGCCAGCAGCCAAGCTGCGGCTATCTCCTACGAGCAGTACTTC
TRBD2 NA 15 TRBJ2-7 TRBV4-1 CASSQSGRASYEQYF TGCGCCAGCAGCCAAAGCGGGAGGGCCTCCTACGAGCAGTACTTC
NA NA 15 TRBJ1-3 TRBV5-1 CASSALTGSGNTIYF TGCGCCAGCAGCGCTTTAACAGGGTCTGGAAACACCATATATTTT
NA NA 17 TRBJ2-1 TRBV6-4 CASSQLPGFSNHNEQFF TGTGCCAGCAGCCAACTCCCGGGTTTTTCCAACCACAATGAGCAGTTCTTC
TRBD1 NA 15 TRBJ2-3 TRBV2 CASLTRDRAHDTQYF TGTGCCAGCCTTACCCGGGACAGGGCGCATGATACGCAGTATTTT
TRBD1 NA 17 TRBJ2-1 TRBV9 CASSVDRTGGLTVEQFF TGTGCCAGCAGCGTAGATCGGACAGGGGGCTTGACGGTTGAGCAGTTCTTC
TRBD1 NA 17 TRBJ2-6 TRBV5-1 CASSLTTTGAGANVLTF TGCGCCAGCAGCCTGACAACGACAGGGGCTGGGGCCAACGTCCTGACTTTC
TRBD2 NA 15 TRBJ2-2 TRBV28 CASSAPSGSGGELFF TGTGCCAGCAGTGCCCCTAGCGGGAGCGGCGGGGAGCTGTTTTTT
NA NA 14 TRBJ1-5 TRBV2 CASSEGDRGQPQHF TGTGCCAGCAGTGAAGGTGATCGGGGTCAGCCCCAGCATTTT
NA NA 11 TRBJ1-2 TRBV20-1 CSAYSDYGYTF TGCAGTGCTTATTCGGACTATGGCTACACCTTC
NA NA 14 TRBJ2-4 TRBV6-5 CASRHSGSKNIQYF TGTGCCAGCAGACACTCAGGGAGTAAAAACATTCAGTACTTC
NA NA 16 TRBJ2-6 TRBV7-9 CASSSVKYSGANVLTF TGTGCCAGCAGCTCGGTAAAATACTCTGGGGCCAACGTCCTGACTTTC
NA NA 14 TRBJ2-1 TRBV7-9 CASSTRDSYNEQFF TGTGCCAGCAGCACCCGGGACTCCTACAATGAGCAGTTCTTC
TRBD2 NA 14 TRBJ2-7 TRBV9 CASSVGTTAYEQYF TGTGCCAGCAGCGTCGGGACTACAGCCTACGAGCAGTACTTC
TRBD1 NA 15 TRBJ2-2 TRBV28 CASRQTGGKTGELFF TGTGCCAGCAGACAGACAGGGGGAAAAACCGGGGAGCTGTTTTTT
NA NA 13 TRBJ1-2 TRBV18 CASSPGDNYGYTF TGTGCCAGCTCACCAGGGGATAACTATGGCTACACCTTC
NA NA 11 TRBJ2-7 TRBV28 CASSLGAEQYF TGTGCCAGCAGTTTGGGAGCCGAGCAGTACTTC
NA NA 15 TRBJ1-5 TRBV6-5 CASSMTVYSNQPQHF TGTGCCAGCAGCATGACAGTCTATAGCAATCAGCCCCAGCATTTT
NA NA 13 TRBJ1-2 TRBV6-1 CASSEGPLPGYTF TGTGCCAGCAGTGAGGGACCCCTCCCCGGCTACACCTTC
NA NA 15 TRBJ2-7 TRBV6-5 CASSYSNTLSYEQYF TGTGCCAGCAGTTACTCGAATACCCTCTCCTACGAGCAGTACTTC
NA NA 12 TRBJ2-7 TRBV7-2 CASSYGSHEQYF TGTGCCAGCAGCTACGGGTCCCACGAGCAGTACTTC
NA NA 13 TRBJ1-1 TRBV4-3 CASSQDRNTEAFF TGCGCCAGCAGCCAGGACAGAAACACTGAAGCTTTCTTT
TRBD1 NA 15 TRBJ2-7 TRBV6-5 CASRPGTATRYEQYF TGTGCCAGCAGACCTGGGACAGCCACACGGTACGAGCAGTACTTC
NA NA 13 TRBJ2-5 TRBV2 CASSDGLAKTQYF TGTGCCAGCAGTGATGGGCTAGCGAAGACCCAGTACTTC
NA NA 14 TRBJ2-1 TRBV18 CASSPYEVYNEQFF TGTGCCAGCTCACCATACGAGGTCTACAATGAGCAGTTCTTC
NA NA 15 TRBJ1-1 TRBV4-1 CASSQDSGVFTEAFF TGCGCCAGCAGCCAAGATAGCGGGGTTTTCACTGAAGCTTTCTTT
NA few 11 TRBJ2-1 TRBV27 CASSLLHEQFF TGTGCCAGCAGTTTATTACATGAGCAGTTCTTC
TRBD2 NA 17 TRBJ2-7 TRBV4-1 CASSRRGAGERGYEQYF TGCGCCAGCAGCCGAAGGGGAGCCGGGGAGCGGGGCTACGAGCAGTACTTC
TRBD2 NA 14 TRBJ2-2 TRBV28 CASAPAGNTGELFF TGTGCGTCTGCCCCAGCGGGAAACACCGGGGAGCTGTTTTTT
NA medium-sized 12 TRBJ2-7 TRBV5-1 CASSLTPREQYF TGCGCCAGCAGCTTGACTCCCCGGGAGCAGTACTTC
NA NA 15 TRBJ2-7 TRBV19 CASSPSTGVSYEQYF TGTGCCAGTAGTCCTTCCACGGGAGTGTCCTACGAGCAGTACTTC
TRBD2 NA 14 TRBJ2-7 TRBV2 CASSDLAGSYEQYF TGTGCCAGCAGTGATCTAGCGGGCTCCTACGAGCAGTACTTC
TRBD1 once 15 TRBJ1-1 TRBV7-2 CASSWGQGLGVEAFF TGTGCCAGCAGCTGGGGACAGGGACTTGGGGTTGAAGCTTTCTTT
NA NA 12 TRBJ2-1 TRBV27 CASSSGLTEQFF TGTGCCAGCAGTTCAGGGTTGACTGAGCAGTTCTTC
TRBD1 NA 13 TRBJ1-2 TRBV10-3 CAISGGQVYGYTF TGTGCCATCAGTGGAGGACAGGTTTATGGCTACACCTTC
TRBD2 NA 16 TRBJ2-2 TRBV7-9 CASSSGLARGTGELFF TGTGCCAGCAGCTCCGGACTAGCCCGGGGCACCGGGGAGCTGTTTTTT